This TCR beta chain comes out of a study of radiotherapy plus CTLA-4 blockade in lung cancer. This CDR3 has 14 amino acids. V was cut by 7 bases and J by 3 bases, with 15 bases left in between. Germline CDR1 MNHEY, CDR2 SVGAGI. Clones were read by immunoSEQ multiplex PCR, and TCRdb kept only the in-frame ones, dropping some. In the table there are some 110,000 clones, just under 80% of which are singletons. This clonotype was sampled from a human donor with non-small cell lung cancer who had a partial response to radiotherapy plus ipilimumab. The rearrangement uses TRBV6-5 and TRBJ1-2, with a possible D match to TRBD1 (5 bases). Sequenced material: peripheral blood, taken from a patient treated with radiotherapy plus ipilimumab. The CDR3 DNA reads TGTGCCAGCATCAGGGCCGGTTTTGACTATGGCTACACCTTC. It codes for CASIRAGFDYGYTF.